This entry lists 10 T cell receptor beta chains sequenced from one sample in a study of control samples from healthy donors and cancer patients. The assay was immunoSEQ multiplex PCR, and TCRdb's table has in-frame clones only and misses some. The sample yields 70,000 to 95,000 clones, 93% seen once. Source material: PBMCs. The origin of the receptors is a woman in her 40s with lung cancer.

The V and J genes are TRBV4-1 and TRBJ2-5; possibly TRBD1 or TRBD2 for D (5 bases each). CDR1 MGHRA and CDR2 YSYEKL come from the germline V gene. The CDR3 has 16 amino acids. V dropped 0 bases and J dropped 5 bases, with 16 bases sitting between them. The CDR3 sequence: CASSQENRGGLETQYF. CDR3 coding DNA: TGCGCCAGCAGCCAAGAAAACCGGGGCGGATTGGAGACCCAGTACTTC.

The chain carries TRBV12-3 or TRBV12-4 and TRBJ1-2, with 7 bases aligning to TRBD1. This CDR3 is 13 amino acids long. The J segment lost 2 bases and the V segment lost 6 bases, leaving 3 bases of the junction unmatched. Here the CDR3 DNA reads TGTGCCAGCAGCCAGACAGGGAACTATGGCTACACCTTC. This translates into CASSQTGNYGYTF.

The chain uses TRBV9 and TRBJ2-5; TRBD1 agrees at 9 bases. This CDR3 comprises 14 residues. From germline, CDR1 is SGDLS and CDR2 YYNGEE. The junction had 5 bases not matched to a gene; V was cut back by 4 bases and J by 4 bases. DNA of the CDR3: TGTGCCAGCAGCTCCCGGACAGGGGCAGAGACCCAGTACTTC. This encodes CASSSRTGAETQYF.

This sequence joins TRBV27 and TRBJ2-7; D gene ambiguous. Trimming cost V 5 bases and J 1 base, with 9 bases left between them. Per the germline V gene, CDR1 is MNHEY and CDR2 is SMNVEV (reference sequence). This CDR3 is 13 amino acids long. CDR3 bases: TGTGCCAGCAGTCCGAATCCATCCTACGAGCAGTACTTC. Translation gives CASSPNPSYEQYF.

The table lists this clone with a count of one. The chain uses TRBV5-5 and TRBJ1-5, with 10 bases identical to TRBD1. Germline loops: CDR1 SGHKS, CDR2 YYEKEE (reference sequence). V gave up 3 bases and J gave up 1 base; unmatched junction bases: 7. The CDR3 extends over 17 amino acids. The CDR3 loop is CASSSTGGIVSNQPQHF. The CDR3 nucleotides are TGTGCCAGCAGCTCGACAGGGGGCATCGTCAGCAATCAGCCCCAGCATTTT.

The V call is TRBV5-4, the J call TRBJ2-7; TRBD1 aligns across 9 bases. The junction had 5 bases not matched to a gene; V was cut back by 4 bases and J by 3 bases. This CDR3 contains 14 residues. Germline V gives CDR1 SGHNT, CDR2 YYREEE (reference sequence). The CDR3 spells CASSPRDRVYEQYF. The DNA for the CDR3 is TGTGCCAGCAGCCCCCGGGACAGGGTCTACGAGCAGTACTTC.

This clone was found once. V and J are TRBV12-3 or TRBV12-4 and TRBJ1-1; TRBD1 aligns across 8 bases. Trimming cost V 5 bases and J 5 bases; bases outside gene matches: 1. The CDR3 extends over 12 amino acids. CDR3 sequence (DNA): TGTGCCAGCAGTACAGGGGGTACTGAAGCTTTCTTT. As protein: CASSTGGTEAFF.

V is TRBV19 and J is TRBJ2-3; D unresolved. The V end lost 3 bases, the J end lost 0 bases, and 7 bases lay between the germline ends. CDR1 is LNHDA, CDR2 SQIVND, per germline (reference sequence). The CDR3 is 14 residues long. The DNA for the CDR3 is TGTGCCAGTAGTATCTCAGATAGCACAGATACGCAGTATTTT. This codes for CASSISDSTDTQYF.

This chain links TRBV6-5 with TRBJ2-7; 7 nucleotides match TRBD1. Germline CDR1 is MNHEY and CDR2 is SVGAGI. The CDR3 spans 13 residues. With V trimmed by 6 bases and J by 4 bases, 6 bases remained unmatched. The CDR3 region has the DNA TGTGCCAGCAGAGGGGACAGATTGTACGAGCAGTACTTC. The encoded protein is CASRGDRLYEQYF.

The rearrangement links TRBV6-2 or TRBV6-3 to TRBJ2-3; maybe TRBD2 (7 bases). V shed 0 bases and J shed 10 bases, with 20 bases lying between them. The CDR3 totals 16 residues. The germline V gene encodes CDR1 MNHEY and CDR2 SVGEGT. The CDR3 DNA reads TGTGCCAGCAGTTACTCAGGGGGGGCGATGCCTCGCCCGCAGTATTTT. Its protein is CASSYSGGAMPRPQYF.